The clone carrying this T cell receptor beta chain was detected many times. The antigen is unknown. The sample comes from a study of read filtering for tumor transcriptome and immune sequencing. Broader study findings: Correlation between methods rose after single-read clonotypes were removed.

Molecular barcoded adaptors covering alpha/delta and beta/gamma chains were used on about 0.4 ug RNA. TCRdb redid the calling of the reads with MiXCR, one entry per CDR3 protein. The data contain fewer than 35,000 distinct CDR3 sequences, under 20% of them singletons. The CDR3 consists of 15 residues. Germline values: CDR1 DFQATT, CDR2 SNEGSKA (reference sequence). J lost 1 base, V lost 5 bases, and 9 bases had no gene match. Sequencing input: a population of CD138-negative cells sorted from bone marrow. The genes are TRBV20-1 and TRBJ2-3; 7 bases are shared with TRBD1. This TCR was recovered from a donor at least 40 years old with multiple myeloma. CDR3 loop: CSAGHRQGGTDTQYF. The CDR3 DNA sequence: TGCAGTGCTGGCCACCGACAGGGAGGCACAGATACGCAGTATTTT.